This T cell receptor beta chain was profiled in a study of blood T cell repertoires in COVID-19 (dated by TCRdb to the early 2020s). In the study overall: The collaborator samples originated in the United States, Italy and Spain and spanned the acute and convalescent phases of COVID-19. The prospective study material was composed of cDNA or gDNA derived from T cells, B-cell-depleted T cells, or PBMCs. Subjects who had been exposed to COVID-19, were actively infected with it, or had recovered from it provided the deeply sampled blood TCRbeta repertoires that made up the dataset. The repertoires were released in a freely available public database meant as a resource for research on the immune response to SARS-CoV-2. Samples were obtained from the ongoing ImmuneRACE study (first 160 participants) and from roughly 1,300 subjects provided by 6 global collaborators. Nearly every sample came with metadata listing a de-identified subject ID, COVID-19 status, age in years and sex. Where HLA class I and class II types were available, the types were taken from metadata supplied by the sample provider, not from assay-based typing. Overall study outcomes, separate from this receptor: The quantity of clinical and demographic metadata differed by source and by participant and was supplied without curation.

As regards this clone: The antigen it binds to is not known. The input lacks base qualities; no much larger clone sits a single base away.

TCRbeta CDR3 regions were amplified from genomic DNA using the immunoSEQ Assay, a bias-controlled multiplex PCR. Processing in the source paper ran as follows. Within the assay, amplification of reference gene primers was used to estimate how many nucleated cells each sample contained. To quantify the absolute abundance of each unique TCRbeta CDR3 rearrangement, sequence reads were collapsed and filtered. For each sample, productive Simpson clonality was calculated by taking the square root of Simpson's diversity index across productive rearrangements. TCRdb carries this immuneACCESS record with in-frame sequences only. Its versions omit some clonotypes, under half of them owing to an unresolved V gene in the studies checked, with the rest unexplained. V and J calls and clone size are given by that table; D and trimming were obtained from the DNA. The sample yields a few hundred thousand clones; about nine tenths were counted once. In total, the top ten clones hold 2.2% of the sample.

The CDR3 measures 13 amino acids from cysteine to phenylalanine. Only CDR3 DNA is held: 39 bases, read in frame from base 1. V lost 3 bases and J lost 7 bases, and the count of bases not matched to a germline gene is 8. CDR1 and CDR2 (SQVTM, ANQGSEA) derive from the germline V gene. Another Seattle source contributed samples from volunteer blood donors who had recovered from COVID-19. Each collaborating institution followed its own protocols to collect whole blood in K2EDTA tubes. For TCRbeta analysis, collaborator samples were shipped as frozen whole blood, as isolated PBMCs, or as DNA extracted from either sample type.

This chain is built from TRBV29-1 and TRBJ1-2, with TRBD1 identical over 7 junction bases. The clonotype was recovered from a woman aged 45-59 years who had recovered from COVID-19. Source material: peripheral blood. The DNA sequence reads TGCAGCGTTGATGAAGAGGGGGCAGGTGGCTACACCTTC. Its protein product is CSVDEEGAGGYTF.